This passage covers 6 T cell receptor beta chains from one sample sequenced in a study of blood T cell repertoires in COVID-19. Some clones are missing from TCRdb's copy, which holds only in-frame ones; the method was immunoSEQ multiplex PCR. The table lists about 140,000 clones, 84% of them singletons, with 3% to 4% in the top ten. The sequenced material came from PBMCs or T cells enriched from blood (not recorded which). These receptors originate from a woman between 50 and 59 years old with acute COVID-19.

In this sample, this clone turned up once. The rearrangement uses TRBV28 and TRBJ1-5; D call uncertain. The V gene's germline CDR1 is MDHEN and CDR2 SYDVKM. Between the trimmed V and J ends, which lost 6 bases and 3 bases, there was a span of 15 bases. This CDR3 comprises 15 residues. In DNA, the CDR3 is TGTGCCAGCAGAGGCGACTCTACCTCCAATCAGCCCCAGCATTTT. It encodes CASRGDSTSNQPQHF. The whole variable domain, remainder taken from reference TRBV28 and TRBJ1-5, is DVKVTQSSRYLVKRTGEKVFLECVQDMDHENMFWYRQDPGLGLRLIYFSYDVKMKEKGDIPEGYSVSREKKERFSLILESASTNQTSMYLCASRGDSTSNQPQHFGDGTRLSIL.

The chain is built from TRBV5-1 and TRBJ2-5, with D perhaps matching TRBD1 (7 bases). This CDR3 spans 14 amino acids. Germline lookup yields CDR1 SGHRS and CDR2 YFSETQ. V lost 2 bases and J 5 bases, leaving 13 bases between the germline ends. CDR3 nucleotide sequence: TGCGCCAGCAGCTTTTCCCAGGGGGGCGAGACCCAGTACTTC. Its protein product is CASSFSQGGETQYF.

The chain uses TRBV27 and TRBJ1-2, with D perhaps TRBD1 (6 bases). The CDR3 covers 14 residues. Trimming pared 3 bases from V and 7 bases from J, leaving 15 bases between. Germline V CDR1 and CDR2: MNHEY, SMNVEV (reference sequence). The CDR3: CASSFSRGSFGYTF. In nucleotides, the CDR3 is TGTGCCAGCAGTTTTAGCAGGGGTTCGTTTGGCTACACCTTC.

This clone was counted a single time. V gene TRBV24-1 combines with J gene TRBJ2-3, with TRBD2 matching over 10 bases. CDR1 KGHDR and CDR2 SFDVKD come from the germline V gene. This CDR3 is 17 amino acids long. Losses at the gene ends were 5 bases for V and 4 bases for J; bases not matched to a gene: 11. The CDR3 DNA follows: TGTGCCACCAGTGTCCCCTCGGGACTAGCGCTAGCAGATACGCAGTATTTT. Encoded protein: CATSVPSGLALADTQYF.

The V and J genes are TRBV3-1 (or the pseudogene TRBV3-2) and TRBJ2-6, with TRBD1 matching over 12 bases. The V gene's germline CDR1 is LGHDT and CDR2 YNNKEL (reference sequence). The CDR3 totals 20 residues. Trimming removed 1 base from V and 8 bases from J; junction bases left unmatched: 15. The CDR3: CASSQAGQGALAWGTNVLTF. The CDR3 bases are TGTGCCAGCAGCCAAGCGGGACAGGGGGCCCTTGCGTGGGGGACCAACGTCCTGACTTTC.

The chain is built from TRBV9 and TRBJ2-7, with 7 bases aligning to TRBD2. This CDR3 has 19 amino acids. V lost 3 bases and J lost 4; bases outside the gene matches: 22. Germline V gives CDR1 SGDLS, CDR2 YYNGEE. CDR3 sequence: CASSGSGTISGVICYEQYF. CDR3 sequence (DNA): TGTGCCAGCAGCGGGTCCGGGACTATCTCCGGGGTTATCTGTTACGAGCAGTACTTC.